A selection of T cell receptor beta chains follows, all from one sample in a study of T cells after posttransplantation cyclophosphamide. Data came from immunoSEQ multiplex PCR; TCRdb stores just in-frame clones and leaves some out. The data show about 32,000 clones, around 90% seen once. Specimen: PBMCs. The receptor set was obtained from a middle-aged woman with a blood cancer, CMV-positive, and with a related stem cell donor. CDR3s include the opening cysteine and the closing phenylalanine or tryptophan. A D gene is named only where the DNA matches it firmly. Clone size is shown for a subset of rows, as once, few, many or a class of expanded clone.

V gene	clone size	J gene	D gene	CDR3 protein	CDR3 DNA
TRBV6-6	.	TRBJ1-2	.	CASSLRTEGYTF	TGTGCCAGCAGTTTACGGACAGAGGGCTACACCTTC
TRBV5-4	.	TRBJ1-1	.	CASSLWTDLNTEAFF	TGTGCCAGCAGCTTGTGGACAGACCTGAACACTGAAGCTTTCTTT
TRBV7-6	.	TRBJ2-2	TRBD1	CASSLFVESGGTGELFF	TGTGCCAGCAGCTTATTCGTGGAGTCAGGGGGAACCGGGGAGCTGTTTTTT
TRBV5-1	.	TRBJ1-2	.	CASSLVVGTSYGYTF	TGCGCCAGCAGCTTGGTAGTTGGGACAAGTTATGGCTACACCTTC
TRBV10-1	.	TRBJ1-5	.	CASSATQESTSNQPQHF	TGCGCCAGCAGTGCGACACAGGAAAGTACTAGCAATCAGCCCCAGCATTTT
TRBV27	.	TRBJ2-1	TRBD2	CASSTPSGGSYNEQFF	TGTGCCAGCAGTACCCCTAGCGGGGGTTCCTACAATGAGCAGTTCTTC
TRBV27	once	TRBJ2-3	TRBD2	CASSLTSGGTDTQYF	TGTGCCAGCAGTCTGACTAGCGGGGGAACAGATACGCAGTATTTT
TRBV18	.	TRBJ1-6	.	CASSPLEGSPLHF	TGTGCCAGCTCACCTCTGGAGGGTTCACCCCTCCACTTT
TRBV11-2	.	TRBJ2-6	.	CASSLGGRGVSGVNVLTF	TGTGCCAGCAGCTTAGGCGGCAGGGGCGTCTCTGGGGTCAACGTCCTGACTTTC
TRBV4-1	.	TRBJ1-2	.	CASSRGGNYGYTF	TGCGCCAGCAGCCGGGGGGGGAACTATGGCTACACCTTC
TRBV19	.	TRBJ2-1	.	CASSLLSRGGPNEQFF	TGTGCCAGTAGTCTTCTATCGCGGGGAGGCCCCAATGAGCAGTTCTTC
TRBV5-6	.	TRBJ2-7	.	CASSSSRGILRYEQYF	TGTGCCAGCAGCTCCAGTAGGGGAATTCTTCGCTACGAGCAGTACTTC
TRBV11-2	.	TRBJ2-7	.	CASSLGQTYEQYF	TGTGCCAGCAGCCTTGGACAGACCTACGAGCAGTACTTC
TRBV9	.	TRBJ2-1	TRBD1	CASSVLGQGVDEQFF	TGTGCCAGCAGCGTTCTTGGACAGGGAGTCGATGAGCAGTTCTTC
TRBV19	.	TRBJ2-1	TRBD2	CASSITSGGGYNEQFF	TGTGCCAGTAGTATAACTAGCGGGGGGGGATACAATGAGCAGTTCTTC
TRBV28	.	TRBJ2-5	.	CASKTALETQYF	TGTGCCAGCAAAACAGCCCTGGAGACCCAGTACTTC
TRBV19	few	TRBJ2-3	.	CASSIGGGTDTQYF	TGTGCCAGTAGTATAGGAGGAGGCACAGATACGCAGTATTTT
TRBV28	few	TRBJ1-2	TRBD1	CASKSGQPYGYTF	TGTGCCAGCAAGTCGGGACAGCCCTATGGCTACACCTTC
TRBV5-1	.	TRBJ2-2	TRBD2	CASSSSGGVGELFF	TGCGCCAGCAGTTCAAGCGGGGGAGTCGGGGAGCTGTTTTTT
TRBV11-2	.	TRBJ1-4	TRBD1	CASSRDSPNEKLFF	TGTGCCAGCAGCAGGGACAGCCCTAATGAAAAACTGTTTTTT
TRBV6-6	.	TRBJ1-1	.	CASNRENTEAFF	TGTGCCAGCAATCGAGAAAACACTGAAGCTTTCTTT
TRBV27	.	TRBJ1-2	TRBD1	CASSLLGTGHGYTF	TGTGCCAGCAGTTTACTCGGGACAGGGCATGGCTACACCTTC
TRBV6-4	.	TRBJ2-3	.	CASSDSGGPTQYF	TGTGCCAGCAGTGACTCGGGAGGCCCGACGCAGTATTTT
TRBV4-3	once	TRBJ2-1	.	CASSQGGGSYNEQFF	TGCGCCAGCAGCCAAGGAGGCGGCTCCTACAATGAGCAGTTCTTC
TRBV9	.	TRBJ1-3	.	CASSREGYNSGNTIYF	TGTGCCAGCAGCCGGGAGGGGTACAACTCTGGAAACACCATATATTTT
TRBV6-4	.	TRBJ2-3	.	CASKDWAYTDTQYF	TGTGCCAGCAAGGACTGGGCCTACACAGATACGCAGTATTTT
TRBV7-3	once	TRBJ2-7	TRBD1	CASSLKMDRGFHEQYF	TGTGCCAGCAGCTTAAAGATGGACAGGGGGTTCCACGAGCAGTACTTC
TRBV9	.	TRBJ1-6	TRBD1	CASSVTPVGTGDPLHF	TGTGCCAGCAGCGTAACCCCGGTTGGGACAGGGGATCCCCTCCACTTT
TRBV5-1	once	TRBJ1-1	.	CASSFGQQPNTEAFF	TGCGCCAGCAGCTTCGGACAGCAGCCGAACACTGAAGCTTTCTTT
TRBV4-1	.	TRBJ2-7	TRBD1	CASSQETGTYEQYF	TGCGCCAGCAGCCAAGAGACAGGGACCTACGAGCAGTACTTC
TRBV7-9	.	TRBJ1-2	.	CASSRLSGYTF	TGTGCCAGCAGCCGACTATCCGGCTACACCTTC
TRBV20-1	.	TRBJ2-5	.	CSAERETQYF	TGCAGTGCAGAGAGAGAGACCCAGTACTTC
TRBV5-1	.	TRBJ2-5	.	CASSLESYQETQYF	TGCGCCAGCAGCTTGGAATCGTACCAAGAGACCCAGTACTTC
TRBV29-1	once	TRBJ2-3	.	CSVCKERFTDTQYF	TGCAGCGTTTGTAAGGAGAGGTTCACAGATACGCAGTATTTT
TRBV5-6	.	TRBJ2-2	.	CASSLGLWTGELFF	TGTGCCAGCAGCTTGGGGCTTTGGACCGGGGAGCTGTTTTTT
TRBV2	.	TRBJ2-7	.	CASREDSTYEQYF	TGTGCCAGCAGGGAGGACAGCACCTACGAGCAGTACTTC
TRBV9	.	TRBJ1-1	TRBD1	CASSGGATGALTEAFF	TGTGCCAGCAGCGGCGGGGCGACAGGGGCTCTAACTGAAGCTTTCTTT
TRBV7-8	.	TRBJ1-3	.	CASRAAGGARSGNTIYF	TGTGCCAGCAGGGCCGCGGGGGGGGCGCGTTCTGGAAACACCATATATTTT
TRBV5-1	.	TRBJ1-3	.	CASSLGGQTSGNTIYF	TGCGCCAGCAGCTTGGGAGGGCAAACCTCTGGAAACACCATATATTTT
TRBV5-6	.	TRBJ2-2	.	CASSLATGGYVNTGELFF	TGTGCCAGCAGCTTGGCGACAGGCGGGTACGTTAACACCGGGGAGCTGTTTTTT